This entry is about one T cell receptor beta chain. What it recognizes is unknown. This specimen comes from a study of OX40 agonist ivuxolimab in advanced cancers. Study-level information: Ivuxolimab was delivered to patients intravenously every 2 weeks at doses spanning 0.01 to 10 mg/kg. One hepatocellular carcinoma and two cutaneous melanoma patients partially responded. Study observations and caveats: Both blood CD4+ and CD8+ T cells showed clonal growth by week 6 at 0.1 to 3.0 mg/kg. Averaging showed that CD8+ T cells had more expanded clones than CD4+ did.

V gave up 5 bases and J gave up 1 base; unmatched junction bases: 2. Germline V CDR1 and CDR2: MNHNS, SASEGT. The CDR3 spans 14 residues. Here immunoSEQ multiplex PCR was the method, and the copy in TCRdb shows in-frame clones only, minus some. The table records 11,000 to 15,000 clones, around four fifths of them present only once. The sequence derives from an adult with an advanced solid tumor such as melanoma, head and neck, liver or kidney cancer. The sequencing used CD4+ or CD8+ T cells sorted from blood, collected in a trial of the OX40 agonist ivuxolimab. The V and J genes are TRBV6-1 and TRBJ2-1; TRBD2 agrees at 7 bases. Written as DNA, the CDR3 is TGTGCCAGCAGTTGGCGGGAGTCCTACAATGAGCAGTTCTTC. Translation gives CASSWRESYNEQFF.